This T cell receptor (beta chain) was profiled in a study of human T cells and chemical hapten exposure. Time point in this sample: pre-sensitization, week 0. Treatment: therapeutic diphenylcyclopropenone sensitization with weekly scalp DPC. There are a few counts of this clonotype. The antigen is undetermined. General study results and limits: The study found that DPC sensitization did not change TCRs above 1 in 1000 frequency.

The CDR3 is 11 residues long. Germline assignment: CDR1 SQVTM and CDR2 ANQGSEA. Trimming shortened V by 3 bases and J by 2 bases, and 2 bases separated the two germline ends. TCRdb redid the calling of the RACE reads with MiXCR, one entry per CDR3 protein. The sample consists of around 100,000 distinct CDR3 sequences, 11% of them appearing once. The chain is built from TRBV29-1 and TRBJ2-1; no definite D call. The material sequenced was whole blood, taken in connection with sensitization to the hapten diphenylcyclopropenone (DPC). The clonotype originates from a woman in her sixties or seventies with alopecia areata. Some clones in this sample may be carry-over from other donors' samples. This chain's CDR3 is CSVDPYNEQFF. The DNA of the CDR3 is TGCAGCGTTGATCCCTACAATGAGCAGTTCTTC.